This T cell receptor beta chain originates from a study of TIL therapy for anti-PD-1-resistant metastatic lung cancer. Across the whole study: Tumors were harvested before any PD-1/PD-L1 blockade. Overall study results and limits: After infusion, TIL clonotypes partly replaced peripheral T cells and declined over months.

For this clone: Its target is unknown.

The CDR3 runs to 15 residues. Germline loops: CDR1 SGHRS, CDR2 YFSETQ. Trimming pared 0 bases from V and 5 bases from J, leaving 14 bases between. Time point given: pre-treatment sample, taken before nivolumab and TIL therapy. The immunoSEQ assay was v3. TCRdb keeps only in-frame clones here, not all; method: immunoSEQ multiplex PCR. This sample yields tens of thousands of clones, of which about 80% are seen a single time; about 3% belongs to the top ten. Sample: blood, taken at baseline. V usage is TRBV5-1 and J usage is TRBJ2-5; D possibly matches TRBD1 or TRBD2 (5 bases each). The clonotype originates from a woman aged 30-79 years with non-small cell lung cancer. CDR3 in DNA: TGCGCCAGCAGCTTGGCCGGGGCACTCGGGGAGACCCAGTACTTC. It yields the protein CASSLAGALGETQYF.